One sample yielded the 15 T cell receptor beta chains listed below, sequenced in a study of neurological immune-mediated disorders. MiXCR was run by TCRdb on the 5' RACE reads, yielding one entry per CDR3 protein. The data show approximately 50,000 distinct CDR3 sequences, around 3.6% seen once. Sequenced material: PBMCs. These receptors all stem from a man aged 30 to 39 with multiple sclerosis.

The table lists this clonotype with many counts. V usage is TRBV7-9 and J usage is TRBJ2-7; D might be TRBD1 (5 bases). This CDR3 is 15 amino acids long. With 4 bases removed from V and 3 bases from J, the gap between germline ends came to 16 bases. Germline lookup yields CDR1 SEHNR and CDR2 FQNEAQ (reference sequence). The CDR3 reads CASSYNQQGIYEQYF. The CDR3 coding sequence is TGTGCCAGCAGCTACAATCAGCAGGGAATCTACGAGCAGTACTTC.

This clonotype has a count of ten or more. This chain links TRBV20-1 with TRBJ1-5; D remains ambiguous. This CDR3 region has 14 residues. V dropped 6 bases and J dropped 0 bases, with 12 bases sitting between them. Germline values: CDR1 DFQATT, CDR2 SNEGSKA (reference sequence). CDR3 DNA: TGCAGTGCCCAGAGGGAGTATAGCAATCAGCCCCAGCATTTT. Its translation is CSAQREYSNQPQHF.

This clonotype showed up many times. The chain employs TRBV18 and TRBJ2-4, with 9 positions matching TRBD1. V lost 3 bases to trimming and J lost 6 bases; unmatched junction nucleotides: 3. The germline V gene has CDR1 KGHSH and CDR2 LQKENI. The CDR3 length is 14 residues. The CDR3 DNA sequence: TGTGCCAGCTCACCGGGGACAGGGCGAAACATTCAGTACTTC. Amino acid sequence: CASSPGTGRNIQYF. The full variable domain, its missing parts supplied by reference TRBV18 and TRBJ2-4, is NAGVMQNPRHLVRRRGQEARLRCSPMKGHSHVYWYRQLPEEGLKFMVYLQKENIIDESGMPKERFSAEFPKEGPSILRIQQVVRGDSAAYFCASSPGTGRNIQYFGAGTRLSVL.

There are many counts of this clonotype. The V gene is TRBV14, the J gene TRBJ2-5; D ambiguous. The CDR3 is 16 amino acids. Trimming removed 0 bases from V and 1 base from J, with 12 bases in between. CDR1 and CDR2 from the germline V gene are SGHDN and FVKESK. In DNA form, the CDR3 reads TGTGCCAGCAGCCAAGAAAAGGGCAGCTTCCAAGAGACCCAGTACTTC. Its translation is CASSQEKGSFQETQYF.

The rearrangement joins TRBV12-3 or TRBV12-4 to TRBJ1-1; no clear D gene. CDR3 length: 16 residues. Trimming pared 1 base from V and 2 bases from J, leaving 14 bases between. The DNA of the CDR3 is TGTGCCAGCAGTTTAGGTAGCACAGCAAATAACACTGAAGCTTTCTTT. Translated: CASSLGSTANNTEAFF.

This clonotype was seen at least ten times. The chain links TRBV5-1 to TRBJ2-7; D is unresolved. The CDR3 length is 12 residues. CDR1 and CDR2 from the germline V gene are SGHRS and YFSETQ. Deletions cut 3 bases from V and 0 bases from J, with 4 bases between. This CDR3 is CASSSSSYEQYF. CDR3 DNA sequence: TGCGCCAGCAGCTCGAGCTCCTACGAGCAGTACTTC.

This clonotype was seen ten or more times. The gene calls are TRBV12-3 or TRBV12-4 and TRBJ1-1, with 10 nucleotides matching TRBD1. This CDR3 contains 15 residues. The trim removed 5 bases at V and 5 bases at J, leaving 8 bases unmatched. The CDR3 sequence: CASSGTGAIGTEAFF. The CDR3 nucleotides are TGTGCCAGCAGTGGGACAGGGGCCATCGGTACTGAAGCTTTCTTT.

This clonotype was counted many times. The chain links TRBV7-2 to TRBJ1-5; a possible D gene is TRBD1 (6 bases). This CDR3 is built from 14 residues. The germline V and J ends were trimmed by 5 bases and 3 bases, with 11 bases remaining between them. Germline loops: CDR1 SGHTA, CDR2 FQGNSA. CDR3: CASSQGPNNQPQHF. Here the CDR3 DNA reads TGTGCCAGCAGCCAGGGGCCGAACAATCAGCCCCAGCATTTT.

The table lists this clonotype with many counts. This chain uses TRBV7-9 with TRBJ2-2, with D unresolved. Trimming stripped 5 bases from V and 1 base from J, with 11 bases between. Germline values: CDR1 SEHNR, CDR2 FQNEAQ (reference sequence). This CDR3 has 15 residues. This chain's CDR3 is CASSPPVLNTGELFF. The CDR3 DNA reads TGTGCCAGCAGCCCCCCGGTCCTGAACACCGGGGAGCTGTTTTTT.

This clonotype was counted only a few times. This may arise from a read error, as a much more abundant clone is one base away. This chain joins TRBV2 and TRBJ2-1, with 7 bases identical to TRBD1. With V trimmed by 10 bases and J by 7 bases, 13 bases remained unmatched. Germline loops: CDR1 SNHLY, CDR2 FYNNEI. The CDR3 is 14 amino acids. DNA of the CDR3: TGTGCCACCCGCCCGGGACAGTGGGTGAATGAGCAGTTCTTC. It codes for CATRPGQWVNEQFF.

In its sample, this clonotype was seen many times. V and J are TRBV3-1 and TRBJ1-6; D is uncertain. The CDR3 contains 15 residues. V dropped 3 bases and J dropped 6 bases, with 12 bases sitting between them. CDR1 is LGHDT, CDR2 YNNKEL, per germline (reference sequence). The CDR3 region has the DNA TGTGCCAGCAGCCAGGGATCGGGAACTAATTCACCCCTCCACTTT. Translation: CASSQGSGTNSPLHF.

This clonotype was seen repeatedly, ten times or more. The chain employs TRBV3-1 and TRBJ2-7; 10 bases match TRBD2. The V gene's germline CDR1 is LGHDT and CDR2 YNNKEL (reference sequence). The V and J ends lost 5 bases and 0 bases, in that order; junction bases with no gene match: 10. This CDR3 is 17 amino acids long. In DNA form, the CDR3 reads TGTGCCAGCAGCAGAAGCGGGGGGGCCTCTAGCTCCTACGAGCAGTACTTC. Protein: CASSRSGGASSSYEQYF.

There are many counts of this clonotype. The chain couples TRBV4-1 to TRBJ2-1; possibly TRBD1 or TRBD2 for D (5 bases each). The germline V gene has CDR1 MGHRA and CDR2 YSYEKL. CDR3 length equals 16 residues. Deletions cut 1 base from V and 2 bases from J, with 12 bases between. CDR3 in amino acids: CASSQVGRGPYNEQFF. CDR3 coding DNA: TGCGCCAGCAGCCAAGTTGGCCGGGGCCCCTACAATGAGCAGTTCTTC.

This clonotype was detected many times. The chain couples TRBV5-1 to TRBJ2-7; D remains ambiguous. Germline values: CDR1 SGHRS, CDR2 YFSETQ. Trimming took off 0 bases at V and 5 bases at J, with 9 bases between the two ends. The CDR3 length is 13 residues. The CDR3 nucleotides read TGCGCCAGCAGCTTGGGGGGTGGAGACGAGCAGTACTTC. This codes for CASSLGGGDEQYF. Variable domain in full (rest from reference TRBV5-1 and TRBJ2-7): KAGVTQTPRYLIKTRGQQVTLSCSPISGHRSVSWYQQTPGQGLQFLFEYFSETQRNKGNFPGRFSGRQFSNSRSEMNVSTLELGDSALYLCASSLGGGDEQYFGPGTRLTVT.

There are many counts of this clonotype. The V and J genes are TRBV5-6 and TRBJ1-1; D is uncertain. V gave up 5 bases and J gave up 1 base, with 15 bases separating them. CDR3 length: 15 amino acids. Looked up from germline, CDR1 is SGHDT and CDR2 is YYEEEE. CDR3 amino acids: CASRVEPGANTEAFF. The CDR3, as DNA: TGTGCCAGCAGAGTAGAGCCAGGAGCGAACACTGAAGCTTTCTTT.